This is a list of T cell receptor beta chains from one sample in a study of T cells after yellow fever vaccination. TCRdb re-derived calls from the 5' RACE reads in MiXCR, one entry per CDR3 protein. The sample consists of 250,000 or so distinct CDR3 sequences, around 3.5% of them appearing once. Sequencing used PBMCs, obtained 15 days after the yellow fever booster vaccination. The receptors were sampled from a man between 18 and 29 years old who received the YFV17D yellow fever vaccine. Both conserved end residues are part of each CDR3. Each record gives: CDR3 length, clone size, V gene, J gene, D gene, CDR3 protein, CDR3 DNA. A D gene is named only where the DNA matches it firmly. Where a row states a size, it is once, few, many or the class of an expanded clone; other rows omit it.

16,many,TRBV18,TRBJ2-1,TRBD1,CASSTGTGGSYNEQFF,TGTGCCAGCTCAACCGGGACAGGGGGTTCCTACAATGAGCAGTTCTTC
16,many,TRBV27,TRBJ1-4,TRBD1,CASSLSGTGANEKLFF,TGTGCCAGCAGTCTCTCCGGGACAGGGGCTAATGAAAAACTGTTTTTT
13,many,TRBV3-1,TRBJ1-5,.,CASSQDLGQPQHF,TGTGCCAGCAGCCAAGATTTAGGCCAGCCCCAGCATTTT
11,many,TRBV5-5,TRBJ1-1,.,CASSWATEAFF,TGTGCCAGCAGCTGGGCCACTGAAGCTTTCTTT
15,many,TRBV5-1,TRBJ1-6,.,CASSVDQGSTSPLHF,TGCGCCAGCAGCGTCGACCAGGGATCAACTTCACCCCTCCACTTT
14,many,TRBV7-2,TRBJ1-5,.,CATSPDTSNQPQHF,TGTGCCACCTCTCCTGACACGAGCAATCAGCCCCAGCATTTT
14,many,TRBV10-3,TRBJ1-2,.,CATSPASSNYGYTF,TGTGCCACCTCACCGGCCAGTTCCAACTATGGCTACACCTTC
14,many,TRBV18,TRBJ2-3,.,CASSPPFKTDTQYF,TGTGCCAGCTCACCACCGTTTAAAACAGATACGCAGTATTTT
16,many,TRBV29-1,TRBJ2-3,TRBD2,CSVEGSSGDRTDTQYF,TGCAGCGTTGAAGGGTCTAGCGGGGACCGCACAGATACGCAGTATTTT
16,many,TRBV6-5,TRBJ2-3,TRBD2,CASSYSVGLRTDTQYF,TGTGCCAGCAGTTACTCGGTGGGACTACGCACAGATACGCAGTATTTT
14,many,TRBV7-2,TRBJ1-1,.,CASSAGPANTEAFF,TGTGCCAGCAGCGCAGGACCGGCGAACACTGAAGCTTTCTTT
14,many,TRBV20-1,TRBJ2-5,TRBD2,CSALLAGGTETQYF,TGCAGTGCTCTTCTAGCGGGGGGCACGGAGACCCAGTACTTC
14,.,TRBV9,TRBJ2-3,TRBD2,CASSPRGGEGTQYF,TGTGCCAGCAGCCCCCGCGGAGGGGAGGGTACGCAGTATTTT
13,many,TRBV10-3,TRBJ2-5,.,CAIRETDQETQYF,TGTGCCATCAGGGAGACAGATCAAGAGACCCAGTACTTC
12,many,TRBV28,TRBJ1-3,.,CASSLTHRVIYF,TGTGCCAGCAGTTTAACCCACAGGGTCATATATTTT
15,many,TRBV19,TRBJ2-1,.,CASSMGGGGIDEQFF,TGTGCCAGTAGTATGGGGGGAGGGGGAATAGATGAGCAGTTCTTC
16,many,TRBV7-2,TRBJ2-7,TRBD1,CASSPGPPGQMYEQYF,TGTGCCAGCAGTCCAGGGCCCCCGGGACAGATGTACGAGCAGTACTTC
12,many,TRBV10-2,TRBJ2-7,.,CASVGDSYEQYF,TGCGCCAGCGTGGGTGACTCCTACGAGCAGTACTTC
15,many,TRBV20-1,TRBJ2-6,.,CSARDYGSGANVLTF,TGCAGTGCTAGAGATTACGGCTCTGGGGCCAACGTCCTGACTTTC
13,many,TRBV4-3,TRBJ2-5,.,CATPDLPQETQYF,TGCGCCACCCCAGACTTGCCACAAGAGACCCAGTACTTC
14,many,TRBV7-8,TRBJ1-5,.,CASSLSGPNQPQHF,TGTGCCAGCAGCCTTTCGGGGCCCAATCAGCCCCAGCATTTT
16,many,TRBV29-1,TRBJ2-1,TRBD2,CSVSGGTISSYNEQFF,TGCAGCGTTAGCGGGGGAACGATTAGCTCCTACAATGAGCAGTTCTTC